This T cell receptor (beta chain) was documented in a study of cytomegalovirus exposure and HLA in healthy donors. Study results and limitations: Researchers reportedly found TCR beta sequences accurately predicted most subjects' HLA-A and HLA-B alleles. Across donors, sequencing depth was assumed by presence/absence analyses to be roughly uniform.

The CDR3 totals 13 residues. Germline V CDR1 and CDR2: SGHVS, FNYEAQ. The V end lost 4 bases, the J end lost 5 bases, and 12 bases lay between the germline ends. Use of 60 Vbeta and 13 Jbeta primers characterized the PCR. Some clones are missing from TCRdb's copy, which holds only in-frame ones; the method was immunoSEQ multiplex PCR. This table holds about 140,000 clones, 70% to 75% found once. Concerning this clone: What it binds is unknown. This is likely a read error, given that the CDR3 carries no conserved phenylalanine or tryptophan at its end.

The sequence was collected from a woman aged 40 to 50 in good health and CMV-seronegative. This rearrangement joins TRBV7-6 to TRBJ2-7; D gene ambiguous. Specimen: PBMCs. The chain's CDR3 is CASSYQRDNEQYL. The CDR3, as DNA: TGTGCCAGCAGCTACCAGCGAGATAACGAGCAGTACCTC.